This TCR beta chain was identified in a study of T cell responses to AZD1222 COVID-19 vaccine. Study information: Analyses pooled second doses at about 4 or about 12 weeks.

Sequenced by immunoSEQ multiplex PCR; TCRdb stores in-frame clones only, minus some. The sample shows tens of thousands of clones, about nine tenths of them seen only once. The study, taken as a whole, reports: Nearly half of spike-specific TCRs reportedly go after variant regions that carry no mutations. Repertoires in all cases were sampled only once the peak T cell response had passed.

On this clone itself: Its antigen is not known.

The CDR3 consists of 14 residues. Between the trimmed V and J ends, which lost 3 bases and 0 bases, there was a span of 6 bases. The germline gives CDR1 MNHEY, CDR2 SVGEGT. The specimen was peripheral blood, collected on day 0 of AZD1222 vaccination. This TCR was recovered from an adult in good health. This chain uses TRBV6-2 or TRBV6-3 with TRBJ2-1; D might be TRBD2 (5 bases). The CDR3: CASSYLASYNEQFF. As DNA, the CDR3 is TGTGCCAGCAGTTATCTAGCCTCCTACAATGAGCAGTTCTTC.